This T cell receptor (beta chain) comes out of a study of blood T cell repertoires in COVID-19. Sequencing used immunoSEQ multiplex PCR; TCRdb keeps in-frame clones, though not all of them. The table records fewer than 200,000 clones, more than 70% of them present only once. The CDR3 sequence is 13 residues long. Germline V gives CDR1 MNHEY, CDR2 SMNVEV (reference sequence). V was pared by 7 bases and J by 5 bases, with 7 bases of the junction left unmatched. Sequencing input: peripheral blood. The chain uses TRBV27 and TRBJ2-7; 8 nucleotides match TRBD1. The sequence was collected from a man in his forties or fifties with active or convalescent COVID-19. In DNA, the CDR3 is TGTGCCAGCACTACCGGACAGGGCCACGAGCAGTACTTC. Its translation: CASTTGQGHEQYF.